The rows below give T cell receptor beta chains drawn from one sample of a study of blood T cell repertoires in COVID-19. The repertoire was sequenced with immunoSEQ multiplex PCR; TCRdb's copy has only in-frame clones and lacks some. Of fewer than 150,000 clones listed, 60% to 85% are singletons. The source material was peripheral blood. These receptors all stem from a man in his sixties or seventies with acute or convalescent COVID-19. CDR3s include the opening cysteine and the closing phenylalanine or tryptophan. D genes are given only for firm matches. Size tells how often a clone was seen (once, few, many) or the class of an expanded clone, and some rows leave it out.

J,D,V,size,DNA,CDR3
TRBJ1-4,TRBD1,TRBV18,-,TGTGCCAGCTCTTTGATCCGGGACAGGAATGAAAAACTGTTTTTT,CASSLIRDRNEKLFF
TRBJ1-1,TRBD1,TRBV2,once,TGTGCCAGCAGGCCTGACAGGGGCCCTGAAGCTTTCTTT,CASRPDRGPEAFF
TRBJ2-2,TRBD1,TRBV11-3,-,TGTGCCAGCAGCTCCTTTGAGCCGGGACAGGGGAGCTCCGGGGAGCTGTTTTTT,CASSSFEPGQGSSGELFF
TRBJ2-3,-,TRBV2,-,TGTGCCAGCGGTAACAGGGACGCAGATACGCAGTATTTT,CASGNRDADTQYF
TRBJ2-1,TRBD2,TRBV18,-,TGTGCCAGCTCACCAAGTAGCGGGGTTAGCAATGAGCAGTTCTTC,CASSPSSGVSNEQFF
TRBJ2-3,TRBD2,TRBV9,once,TGTGCCAGCAGCGTAGCGGGGGGAACCACAGATACGCAGTATTTT,CASSVAGGTTDTQYF
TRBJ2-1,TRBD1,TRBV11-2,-,TGTGCCAGCGCATATCGGGACAGGCTGGGGAATGAGCAGTTCTTC,CASAYRDRLGNEQFF
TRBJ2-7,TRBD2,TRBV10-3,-,TGTGCCATCAGTGGGGCGACTAGCGCTTCCTACGAGCAGTACTTC,CAISGATSASYEQYF
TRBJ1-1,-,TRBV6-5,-,TGTGCCAGCAGTTATGGGGCTATGGACACTGAAGCTTTCTTT,CASSYGAMDTEAFF
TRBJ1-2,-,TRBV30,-,TGTGCCGGGTGGACGGGGGGCTACACCTTC,CAGWTGGYTF
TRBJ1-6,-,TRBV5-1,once,TGCGCCAGCAGCTTGTTTGCAGATTCTGAAAATTCACCCCTCCACTTT,CASSLFADSENSPLHF
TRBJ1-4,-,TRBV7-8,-,TGTGCCAGCAGCAGAATTACAGGGACCTCTAATGAAAAACTGTTTTTT,CASSRITGTSNEKLFF
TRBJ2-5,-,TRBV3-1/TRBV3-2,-,TGTGCCAGCAGCCAAGTAACAGAGTACCAAGAGACCCAGTACTTC,CASSQVTEYQETQYF
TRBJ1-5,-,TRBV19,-,TGTGCCAGTAGTATTACGACACACAATCAGCCCCAGCATTTT,CASSITTHNQPQHF
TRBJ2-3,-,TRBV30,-,TGTGCCTGGAGTCCTGGGCTCAGCACAGATACGCAGTATTTT,CAWSPGLSTDTQYF
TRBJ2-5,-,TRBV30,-,TGTGCCTGGATTAAATCCGGGTTCCAAGAGACCCAGTACTTC,CAWIKSGFQETQYF
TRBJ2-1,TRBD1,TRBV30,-,TGTGCCTGGGGTACAGGGGATGAGCAGTTCTTC,CAWGTGDEQFF
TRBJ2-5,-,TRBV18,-,TGTGCCAGCTCACCCGCTCCCGGGACCCAGTACTTC,CASSPAPGTQYF
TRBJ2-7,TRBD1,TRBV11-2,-,TGTGCCAGCCGACTACTGGGGACAGCTCCCTACGAGCAGTACTTC,CASRLLGTAPYEQYF
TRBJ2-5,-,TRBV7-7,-,TGTGCCAGCAGCTTAGGCGGGACCCCCCAAGGGGAGACCCAGTACTTC,CASSLGGTPQGETQYF
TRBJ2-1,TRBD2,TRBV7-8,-,TGTGCCAGCAGCTTACGCCCTAGCGGGGAGCAGTTCTTC,CASSLRPSGEQFF
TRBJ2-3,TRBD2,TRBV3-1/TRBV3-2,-,TGTGCCAGCAACGAGGGCCTAGCGGGCCTGAAAGACGGCACAGATACGCAGTATTTT,CASNEGLAGLKDGTDTQYF
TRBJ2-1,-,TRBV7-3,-,TGTGCCAGCAGCTTCGGGGTTATCTCCTACAATGAGCAGTTCTTC,CASSFGVISYNEQFF
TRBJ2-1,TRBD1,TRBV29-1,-,TGCAGCGTTGACCGGACAGGGGATTACAATGAGCAGTTCTTC,CSVDRTGDYNEQFF
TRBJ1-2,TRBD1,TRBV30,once,TGTGCCTGGAGTGTACGGTCAGGGGGCTATGGCTACACCTTC,CAWSVRSGGYGYTF
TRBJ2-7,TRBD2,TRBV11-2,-,TGTGCCAGCAGCCTGACCGGGACTAGCGGAATCTACGAGCAGTACTTC,CASSLTGTSGIYEQYF